Listed here are 7 T cell receptor beta chains from one sample, sequenced in a study of blood T cells in healthy people across ages. Together with a sample-barcoded 5' primer, a J-beta primer mix was included in a second PCR lasting 7 to 11 cycles. TCRdb processed the 5' RACE reads anew with MiXCR; each CDR3 protein has one entry. The data contain under 2 million distinct CDR3 sequences, about 35% of them singletons. The specimen sequenced was blood. These TCRs come from a woman younger than 45 in good health.

V gene TRBV3-1 combines with J gene TRBJ2-1, with 9 bases fitting TRBD2. CDR1 is LGHDT, CDR2 YNNKEL, per germline (reference sequence). V shed 3 bases and J 4 bases; nucleotides not matched to a gene: 10. The CDR3 is 17 residues long. In DNA, the CDR3 is TGTGCCAGCAGCCACGAGGAGGGGACTAGCAGTTACAATGAGCAGTTCTTC. Translating gives CASSHEEGTSSYNEQFF.

Notes on this clonotype: One base away lies a much larger clone, so this may be a sequencing read error. This chain uses TRBV4-1 with TRBJ2-1, with 10 positions matching TRBD2. The CDR3 has 11 amino acids. Germline CDR1 is MGHRA and CDR2 is YSYEKL. DNA of the CDR3: TGCGCCGGCAGCGGGAGGGATGAGCAGTTCTTC. This translates into CAGSGRDEQFF.

The chain employs TRBV6-6 and TRBJ2-1, with 9 nucleotides matching TRBD2. There are 15 residues in the CDR3. The germline CDR1 and CDR2 sequences are MNHNY and SVGAGI (reference sequence). The V and J ends lost 6 bases and 5 bases, in that order; junction bases with no gene match: 8. CDR3 DNA: TGTGCCAGCAGATCGAGCGGGGGGTCCGACAATGAGCAGTTCTTC. Translation gives CASRSSGGSDNEQFF.

This clonotype was seen a handful of times. V is TRBV7-8 and J is TRBJ1-2; weak D call: TRBD1 (5 bases). Germline V gene lookup returns CDR1 SGHVS and CDR2 FQNEAQ. V gave up 0 bases and J gave up 8 bases, with 16 bases separating them. There are 15 residues in the CDR3. CDR3: CASSLAQATFLGYTF. CDR3 DNA sequence: TGTGCCAGCAGCTTAGCACAGGCGACCTTCTTGGGCTACACCTTC.

This clonotype was seen more than once but under ten times. This CDR3 is CSAAGTGTPYEQYF. In DNA, the CDR3 is TGCAGTGCTGCCGGGACAGGGACCCCCTACGAGCAGTACTTC. The V and J genes are TRBV20-1 and TRBJ2-7; 9 nucleotides match TRBD1. The V gene end was trimmed by 5 bases and the J gene end by 2 bases; junction bases not matched to a gene: 7. Per germline, CDR1 DFQATT and CDR2 SNEGSKA (reference sequence). The CDR3 has 14 residues.

The chain carries TRBV2 and TRBJ2-1, with TRBD2 matching 14 bases. The CDR3 is 13 amino acids. Germline loops: CDR1 SNHLY, CDR2 FYNNEI. The V segment lost 3 bases and the J segment 15 bases; nucleotides outside the gene matches: 4. The CDR3 nucleotides read TGTGCCAGCAGTGATGGGACTAGCGGGAGCACGTTCTTC. It codes for CASSDGTSGSTFF.

This clonotype was seen only a few times. This chain links TRBV7-2 with TRBJ2-1, with D possibly matching TRBD1 (7 bases). With 9 bases removed from V and 1 base from J, the gap between germline ends came to 10 bases. The CDR3 is made up of 13 amino acids. Germline V CDR1 and CDR2: SGHTA, FQGNSA. The CDR3 DNA reads as TGTGCCAGGGAGGGGGCTTCCTACAATGAGCAGTTCTTC. Translating it yields CAREGASYNEQFF.